These 27 T cell receptor beta chains originate from one sample sequenced in a study of T cells in localized non-small cell lung cancer (dated by TCRdb to about 2020). The method behind the library was the immunoSEQ multiplex PCR assay. Not all clones reach the TCRdb copy of this immuneACCESS table, which keeps in-frame sequences only. Checked studies attribute under half of the gap to unresolved V genes and leave the rest unexplained. This sample holds 50,000 to 75,000 clones; about 89% were observed only once. The ten biggest clones cover 15% to 20% of the sample. The specimen was peripheral blood, collected before any cancer treatment. The receptor source for this set is a man between 40 and 70 years old with stage I lung adenocarcinoma.

The genes are TRBV28 and TRBJ1-4; D might be TRBD1 (5 bases). The germline V gene has CDR1 MDHEN and CDR2 SYDVKM. Trimming stripped 10 bases from V and 4 bases from J, with 13 bases between. The CDR3 totals 13 residues. CDR3 sequence (DNA): TGTGCCACCGTACTTCAGGGTAATGAAAAACTGTTTTTT. The encoded protein is CATVLQGNEKLFF.

This rearrangement joins TRBV5-5 to TRBJ1-4; no clear D gene. CDR1 and CDR2 from the germline V gene are SGHKS and YYEKEE (reference sequence). Deletions cut 4 bases from V and 3 bases from J, with 16 bases between. CDR3 length equals 16 residues. The CDR3 sequence is CASSPAAGRANEKLFF. The CDR3 region has the DNA TGTGCCAGCAGCCCAGCGGCGGGAAGGGCTAATGAAAAACTGTTTTTT.

This chain links TRBV9 with TRBJ2-3; 8 positions match TRBD2. With V trimmed by 3 bases and J by 0 bases, 6 bases remained unmatched. Germline values: CDR1 SGDLS, CDR2 YYNGEE. The CDR3 sequence is 16 residues long. CDR3 amino acids: CASSGLAGTSTDTQYF. The CDR3 DNA reads as TGTGCCAGCAGCGGGTTAGCGGGAACTAGCACAGATACGCAGTATTTT. Full variable domain (remainder filled in from reference TRBV9 and TRBJ2-3): DSGVTQTPKHLITATGQRVTLRCSPRSGDLSVYWYQQSLDQGLQFLIQYYNGEERAKGNILERFSAQQFPDLHSELNLSSLELGDSALYFCASSGLAGTSTDTQYFGPGTRLTVL.

V and J are TRBV10-3 and TRBJ2-3; 8 bases match TRBD1. Germline V lookup: CDR1 ENHRY, CDR2 SYGVKD. After removal of 4 bases from V and 2 bases from J, the junction contained 17 bases not matched to a gene. The CDR3 has 19 residues. CDR3 bases: TGTGCCATCAGTGCCTCCCCGGGGACAGGCCCCCAACCCACAGATACGCAGTATTTT. Its translation: CAISASPGTGPQPTDTQYF.

This chain connects TRBV18 to TRBJ2-7; maybe TRBD1 (6 bases). V was pared by 0 bases and J by 7 bases, with 22 bases between. Germline CDR1 KGHSH, CDR2 LQKENI. The CDR3 spans 17 residues. This chain's CDR3 is CASSPPISSKGGREQYF. CDR3 bases: TGTGCCAGCTCACCACCGATAAGCTCTAAAGGGGGTAGGGAGCAGTACTTC. Looking up the rest from reference TRBV18 and TRBJ2-7 gives the full variable domain: NAGVMQNPRHLVRRRGQEARLRCSPMKGHSHVYWYRQLPEEGLKFMVYLQKENIIDESGMPKERFSAEFPKEGPSILRIQQVVRGDSAAYFCASSPPISSKGGREQYFGPGTRLTVT.

This clone was observed a handful of times. The chain joins TRBV6-4 to TRBJ2-3; D call uncertain. The CDR3 loop spans 13 amino acids. Trimming cost V 5 bases and J 0 bases, with 6 bases left between them. From germline, CDR1 is MRHNA and CDR2 SNTAGT. The CDR3 coding sequence is TGTGCCAGCAGTCCTGCGAGCACAGATACGCAGTATTTT. It yields the protein CASSPASTDTQYF.

The chain carries TRBV19 and TRBJ1-1; D uncertain. V was cut by 5 bases and J by 4 bases, with 14 bases left in between. This CDR3 is built from 14 residues. Germline assignment: CDR1 LNHDA and CDR2 SQIVND (reference sequence). CDR3 bases: TGTGCCAGTAGTTGGGCAGTCAAGGGCACTGAAGCTTTCTTT. It is translated as CASSWAVKGTEAFF.

J is TRBJ2-1 and V is TRBV4-2, with 8 nucleotides matching TRBD2. The CDR3 runs 16 residues. Unmatched junction bases numbered 13, after V lost 4 bases and J lost 8 bases. Germline-derived CDR1 and CDR2 are LGHNA and YNFKEQ. The CDR3 DNA is TGTGCCAGCAGCCGGGGTCAACTAGCGGACTCGGATGAGCAGTTCTTC. Translating gives CASSRGQLADSDEQFF.

The chain couples TRBV6-5 to TRBJ2-7, with a possible D match to TRBD1 (6 bases). Germline V CDR1 and CDR2: MNHEY, SVGAGI. Trimming pared 4 bases from V and 3 bases from J, leaving 13 bases between. The CDR3 extends over 14 amino acids. In nucleotides, the CDR3 is TGTGCCAGCAGTTTAGGACAGCGGATCTACGAGCAGTACTTC. Its protein is CASSLGQRIYEQYF.

V is TRBV7-9 and J is TRBJ2-2, with D possibly being TRBD1 or TRBD2 (5 bases each). Germline values: CDR1 SEHNR, CDR2 FQNEAQ (reference sequence). Trimming shortened V by 3 bases and J by 3 bases, and 14 bases separated the two germline ends. CDR3 size: 16 residues. CDR3 DNA: TGTGCCAGCAGCTTTCTTGGGGACGCGGACACCGGGGAGCTGTTTTTT. Encoded protein: CASSFLGDADTGELFF.

V and J are TRBV5-1 and TRBJ1-1, with no clear D. CDR3 size: 15 residues. V was shortened by 2 bases and J by 0 bases, with 11 bases between the two germline ends. The germline gives CDR1 SGHRS, CDR2 YFSETQ. The CDR3 nucleotides read TGCGCCAGCAGCTTCTCGCCGGGCATGAACACTGAAGCTTTCTTT. Translation gives CASSFSPGMNTEAFF.

The gene calls are TRBV2 and TRBJ2-5; 8 bases line up with TRBD2. The CDR3 is 13 amino acids. V lost 8 bases and J lost 5; bases outside the gene matches: 7. Germline values: CDR1 SNHLY, CDR2 FYNNEI. CDR3 sequence (DNA): TGTGCCAGCCGAAGCGGGAGTGGTGAGACCCAGTACTTC. Amino acid sequence: CASRSGSGETQYF.

This chain joins TRBV14 and TRBJ2-5; unclear D gene. This CDR3 has 14 amino acids. Looked up from germline, CDR1 is SGHDN and CDR2 is FVKESK. V was trimmed by 0 bases and J by 5 bases, leaving 10 bases between them. The CDR3 DNA is TGTGCCAGCAGCCAAGAAGGGTCCGCGGAGACCCAGTACTTC. It translates to CASSQEGSAETQYF.

The V call is TRBV4-1, the J call TRBJ1-5; D remains ambiguous. CDR1 and CDR2 (germline): MGHRA, YSYEKL. The ends were cut back, 2 bases at V and 2 bases at J, with 10 bases in the middle. This CDR3 spans 15 amino acids. CDR3 DNA: TGCGCCAGCAGCCAACCCGCGGATGGCAATCAGCCCCAGCATTTT. Translation gives CASSQPADGNQPQHF.

The rearrangement joins TRBV10-3 to TRBJ1-5; tentative D call: TRBD1 (6 bases). The CDR3 is made up of 15 amino acids. Germline V lookup: CDR1 ENHRY, CDR2 SYGVKD. V lost 6 bases and J lost 4, with 16 bases in between. CDR3 residues: CAIRVGQRVNQPQHF. CDR3 DNA: TGTGCCATCAGAGTAGGACAGCGCGTTAATCAGCCCCAGCATTTT.

The V gene is TRBV7-2, the J gene TRBJ2-3; weak D call: TRBD2 (5 bases). The V and J ends lost 1 base and 6 bases respectively, with 17 bases between them. From germline, CDR1 is SGHTA and CDR2 FQGNSA. This CDR3 has 16 residues. CDR3 residues: CASSLDSSSTSDTQYF. The DNA of the CDR3 is TGTGCCAGCAGCTTAGATTCTAGCAGCACCTCGGATACGCAGTATTTT.

The sample holds one count of this clone. The rearrangement links TRBV7-3 to TRBJ1-4; weak D call: TRBD1 (5 bases). Between the trimmed V and J ends, which lost 0 bases and 2 bases, there was a span of 13 bases. This CDR3 comprises 17 residues. Germline CDR1 and CDR2: SGHTA and FQGTGA. The CDR3 nucleotides read TGTGCCAGCAGCTTAACCGGGGGTTTGCATACTAATGAAAAACTGTTTTTT. Residues: CASSLTGGLHTNEKLFF.

The chain employs TRBV29-1 and TRBJ1-1; D is undetermined. Trimming left V 2 bases short and J 3 bases short, with 10 bases between. Looked up from germline, CDR1 is SQVTM and CDR2 is ANQGSEA. This CDR3 is 13 amino acids long. The CDR3 reads CSVESFRDTEAFF. CDR3 DNA: TGCAGCGTTGAAAGCTTCCGTGACACTGAAGCTTTCTTT.

The rearrangement joins TRBV7-9 to TRBJ2-1, with TRBD1 identical over 11 bases. The CDR3 loop spans 14 amino acids. Germline CDR1 is SEHNR and CDR2 is FQNEAQ (reference sequence). The J segment lost 5 bases and the V segment lost 6 bases, leaving 3 bases of the junction unmatched. For the CDR3, the DNA is TGTGCCAGCAGACTGGGACAGGGGGACAATGAGCAGTTCTTC. It is translated as CASRLGQGDNEQFF.

The chain uses TRBV2 and TRBJ2-2; no firm D call. V was cut by 1 base and J by 4 bases, with 13 bases left in between. This CDR3 is built from 16 residues. Germline V gene lookup returns CDR1 SNHLY and CDR2 FYNNEI. CDR3 region: CASSEGRVLGTGELFF. CDR3 nucleotide sequence: TGTGCCAGCAGTGAAGGAAGGGTCCTCGGCACCGGGGAGCTGTTTTTT.

The chain is built from TRBV9 and TRBJ2-7, with TRBD2 matching over 8 bases. J was trimmed by 2 bases and V by 3 bases; bases with no gene match: 4. Germline loops: CDR1 SGDLS, CDR2 YYNGEE. The CDR3 is made up of 14 amino acids. Here the CDR3 reads CASSAGTRTYEQYF. CDR3 sequence (DNA): TGTGCCAGCAGCGCCGGGACTAGGACCTACGAGCAGTACTTC. Variable domain in full (rest from reference TRBV9 and TRBJ2-7): DSGVTQTPKHLITATGQRVTLRCSPRSGDLSVYWYQQSLDQGLQFLIQYYNGEERAKGNILERFSAQQFPDLHSELNLSSLELGDSALYFCASSAGTRTYEQYFGPGTRLTVT.

The rearrangement links TRBV2 to TRBJ2-3, with 7 nucleotides matching TRBD2. The length of the CDR3 is 13 residues. With 11 bases clipped from V and 4 bases from J, the junction kept 9 bases outside the gene matches. Germline CDR1 SNHLY, CDR2 FYNNEI. Here the CDR3 DNA reads TGTGCCTGCCGGGACTATGAGGCAGATACGCAGTATTTT. This encodes CACRDYEADTQYF.

CDR3 in DNA: TGTGCCAGCAGTTTATCTGCTTCCCAGGGTGGTTGGGGCTACACCTTC. Its protein is CASSLSASQGGWGYTF. This rearrangement joins TRBV27 to TRBJ1-2, with D perhaps TRBD1 (5 bases). This CDR3 region has 16 residues. Germline V gene data show CDR1 as MNHEY and CDR2 as SMNVEV (reference sequence). Trimming took off 0 bases at V and 8 bases at J, with 19 bases between the two ends.

CDR3 sequence reads: CASRAGTSGHNEQFF. CDR3 coding DNA: TGTGCCAGCAGAGCCGGGACTAGCGGACACAATGAGCAGTTCTTC. This sequence joins TRBV14 and TRBJ2-1; 11 bases agree with TRBD2. The junction had 6 bases not matched to a gene; V was cut back by 6 bases and J by 5 bases. CDR1 SGHDN and CDR2 FVKESK come from the germline V gene. The CDR3 has 15 residues.

J is TRBJ2-7 and V is TRBV28; D uncertain. The length of the CDR3 is 12 residues. From germline, CDR1 is MDHEN and CDR2 SYDVKM. Trimming removed 4 bases at V and 2 bases at J, with 6 bases between. This CDR3 reads CASSSQPYEQYF. CDR3 bases: TGTGCCAGCAGTTCACAACCCTACGAGCAGTACTTC.

The chain has TRBV11-3 and TRBJ2-7; D is perhaps TRBD1 (6 bases). Germline V gene sequence: CDR1 SGHNT, CDR2 YENEEA. This CDR3 contains 12 residues. Between the trimmed V and J ends, which lost 6 bases and 4 bases, there was a span of 10 bases. CDR3 nucleotide sequence: TGTGCCAGCAGTTTGGACAGTTACGAGCAGTACTTC. It translates to CASSLDSYEQYF.

The DNA of the CDR3 is TGCAGCGTTGAGTTCGGCGGGTCCTTAATTAAGGGCTACACCTTC. Its protein is CSVEFGGSLIKGYTF. The V call is TRBV29-1, the J call TRBJ1-2; unclear D gene. The V end lost 3 bases, the J end lost 8 bases, and 22 bases lay between the germline ends. Germline V gene data show CDR1 as SQVTM and CDR2 as ANQGSEA. This CDR3 has 15 residues.